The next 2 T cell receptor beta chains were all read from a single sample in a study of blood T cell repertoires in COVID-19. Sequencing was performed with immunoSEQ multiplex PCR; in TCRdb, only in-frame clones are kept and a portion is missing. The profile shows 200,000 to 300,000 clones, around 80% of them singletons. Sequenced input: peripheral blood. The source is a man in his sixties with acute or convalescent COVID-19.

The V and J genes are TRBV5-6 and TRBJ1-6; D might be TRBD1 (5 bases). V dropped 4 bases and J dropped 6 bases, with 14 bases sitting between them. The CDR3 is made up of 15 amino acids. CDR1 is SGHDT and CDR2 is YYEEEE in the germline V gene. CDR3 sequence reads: CASSQLRDSNSPLHF. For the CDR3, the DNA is TGTGCCAGCAGCCAGCTTAGGGACTCTAATTCACCCCTCCACTTT. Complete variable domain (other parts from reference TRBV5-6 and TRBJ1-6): DAGVTQSPTHLIKTRGQQVTLRCSPKSGHDTVSWYQQALGQGPQFIFQYYEEEERQRGNFPDRFSGHQFPNYSSELNVNALLLGDSALYLCASSQLRDSNSPLHFGNGTRLTVT.

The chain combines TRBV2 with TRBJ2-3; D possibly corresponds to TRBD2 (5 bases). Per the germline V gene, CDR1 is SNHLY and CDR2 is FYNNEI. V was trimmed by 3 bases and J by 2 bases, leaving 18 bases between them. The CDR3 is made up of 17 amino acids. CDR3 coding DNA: TGTGCCAGCAGTGAGAGCGGTATGCTAGTGCACACAGATACGCAGTATTTT. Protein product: CASSESGMLVHTDTQYF.